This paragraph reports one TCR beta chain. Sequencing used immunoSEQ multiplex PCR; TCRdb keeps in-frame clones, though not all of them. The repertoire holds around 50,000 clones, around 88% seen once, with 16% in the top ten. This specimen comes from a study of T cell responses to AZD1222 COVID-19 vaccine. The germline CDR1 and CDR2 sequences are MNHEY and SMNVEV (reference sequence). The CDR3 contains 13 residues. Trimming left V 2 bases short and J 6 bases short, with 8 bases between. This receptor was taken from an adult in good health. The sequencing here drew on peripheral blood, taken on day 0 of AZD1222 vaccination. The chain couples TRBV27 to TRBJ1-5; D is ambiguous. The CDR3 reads CASSLRVTQPQHF. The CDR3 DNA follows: TGTGCCAGCAGTTTAAGGGTTACTCAGCCCCAGCATTTT.